The T cell receptor (beta chain) described here comes from a study of molecular identifiers for immune sequencing clone quantification (dated by TCRdb to about 2018). The study in broad terms: For a replicate experiment, the RNA from either about 20,000 or 100,000 naive CD8 T cells was divided into five aliquots, and four of those aliquots went on to sequencing. CD8 T cells were used in a methods study to benchmark molecular-identifier clustering-based TCR repertoire sequencing (MIDCIRS) and TCR RNA copy counting. Broad study findings and their caveats: When barcode sub-clustering was not used, chimeric consensus sequences inflated TCR diversity, with chimeras reaching as high as 47%. A single cell's worth of spiked-in Jurkat TCR RNA was reported detectable even among 850,000 to 1,000,000 naive CD8 T cells. The sizes of highly expanded clones could end up underestimated when identical TCR molecules share a barcode. Around 2.8 recovered TCR RNA copies per cell were obtained by modeling, versus approximately 10 by digital PCR, implying a capture efficiency of 25% to 30%. The naive libraries included spiked-in Jurkat TCR RNA (more than nine copies' worth), and this Jurkat TCR RNA is not part of the donor repertoire. In CMV-specific effector cells, clones with more than 20 RNA copies contained over 97% of molecules, whereas in naive cells such clones contained under 1% of molecules.

Libraries of naive CD8 T cells were generated from about 21,000 to 970,000 sorted cells, with 10%, 30% or 50% of the purified RNA used. On a BD FACSAria II, naive CD8 T cells were FACS-sorted as CD8+CD4-CCR7+CD45RA+ and collected into RLT Plus buffer. Detection sensitivity was tested by spiking Jurkat RNA equal to over 8 TCR copies' worth into samples containing roughly 19,000-1,000,000 naive CD8 T cells. CD8 T cells were enriched with RosetteSep CD8+ T Cell Enrichment Cocktail and Ficoll-Paque, followed by ACK red cell lysis. Details on this clonotype: The antigen it binds to is not known. Base-call qualities are not available, and no considerably larger clone is one nucleotide away.

The CDR3, cysteine through phenylalanine, is 13 amino acids long. Only the CDR3 DNA stays, 39 bases, in frame from base 1. The V and J ends are trimmed by 5 bases and 6 bases, leaving 13 bases between them. CDR1 and CDR2 are drawn from the germline V gene (reference sequence): SEHNR, FQNEAQ. The library was prepared using PCR. The reads were generated on an Illumina HiSeq 4000. Preparation of bulk TCR libraries followed a previously described approach, with the TCR primers listed in Table S5. Purification of total RNA was performed with the Qiagen AllPrep DNA/RNA kit. Before analysis, reads from multiple sequencing runs of the same library were pooled. As for how the authors treated the data: Reads were retained only if the reads had an exact TCR constant sequence, and the retained reads were trimmed to 150 nt and grouped according to their 12-nt molecular barcodes. Reads within each barcode group were sub-clustered using a 15% Levenshtein threshold, and quality-weighted consensus sequences were constructed for each RNA molecule. Non-functional sequences were removed, as were lower-count sequences one edit away from another. Barcode sub-clusters with fewer than 20% of the maximum read count were removed, based on fitting two negative binomial distributions. TCRdb reworked the public reads: Q25 trimming with fastp, MiXCR clone assembly, productive beta chains retained. When rows share a CDR3 protein, they turn into one entry using the most common DNA and genes. The authors' filters were not applied to this entry. Recorded for this sample are about half a million distinct CDR3 sequences; around a fifth of them occurred a single time. 0.7% to 0.95% of the sample goes to the ten largest clones.

The chain was built from TRBV7-9 and TRBJ1-1, with no confident D gene call. The TCR sequence derives from a human donor in good health. Some libraries in this study had Jurkat cell RNA spiked in. What was sequenced was naive CD8+ T cells from blood, with Jurkat cell RNA spiked in. This sample's cell subset or site label indicates: FACS-sorted CD8+CD4-CCR7+CD45RA+ naive T cells. The CDR3 in this case is CASSDWKSAEAFF. The nucleotide sequence is given as TGTGCCAGCAGCGATTGGAAGTCCGCTGAAGCTTTCTTT. When the CDR3 is completed using the reference TRBV7-9 and TRBJ1-1 genes on either side, the full variable domain is DTGVSQNPRHKITKRGQNVTFRCDPISEHNRLYWYRQTLGQGPEFLTYFQNEAQLEKSRLLSDRFSAERPKGSFSTLEIQRTEQGDSAMYLCASSDWKSAEAFFGQGTRLTVV.